Listed here are 3 T cell receptor beta chains from one sample, sequenced in a study of shared clonotypes between healthy human individuals. Profiled with immunoSEQ multiplex PCR; TCRdb holds only in-frame clones, not every one. The sample shows over 1.5 million clones, 95% to 99% of them seen only once. The sample taken for sequencing was naive CD4+ T cells sorted from blood. Subset given: CD45RA+ positively selected. The receptor set was obtained from a man between 25 and 39 years old in good health.

The chain joins TRBV7-9 to TRBJ1-2; D gene unclear. V lost 4 bases to trimming and J lost 8 bases, with 14 bases between them. This CDR3 spans 13 amino acids. CDR1 is SEHNR, CDR2 FQNEAQ, per germline (reference sequence). CDR3 nucleotides: TGTGCCAGCAGCTCCCCCGGGCCGCACGGCTACACCTTC. This codes for CASSSPGPHGYTF.

The rearrangement joins TRBV5-4 to TRBJ1-2; weak D call: TRBD1 (5 bases). Trimming stripped 4 bases from V and 3 bases from J, with 10 bases between. CDR3 length equals 13 residues. Germline V lookup: CDR1 SGHNT, CDR2 YYREEE (reference sequence). The CDR3, as DNA: TGTGCCAGCAGCCCCTGGGGGTACTATGGCTACACCTTC. Its translation: CASSPWGYYGYTF.

This rearrangement joins TRBV5-8 to TRBJ1-2, with D unresolved. The ends were cut back, 1 base at V and 8 bases at J, with 12 bases in the middle. In germline, CDR1 is SGHTS, CDR2 YDEGEE. This CDR3 comprises 13 residues. In nucleotides, the CDR3 is TGTGCCAGCAGCTTGAGGAGGGCGGCCGGCTACACCTTC. Residues: CASSLRRAAGYTF.